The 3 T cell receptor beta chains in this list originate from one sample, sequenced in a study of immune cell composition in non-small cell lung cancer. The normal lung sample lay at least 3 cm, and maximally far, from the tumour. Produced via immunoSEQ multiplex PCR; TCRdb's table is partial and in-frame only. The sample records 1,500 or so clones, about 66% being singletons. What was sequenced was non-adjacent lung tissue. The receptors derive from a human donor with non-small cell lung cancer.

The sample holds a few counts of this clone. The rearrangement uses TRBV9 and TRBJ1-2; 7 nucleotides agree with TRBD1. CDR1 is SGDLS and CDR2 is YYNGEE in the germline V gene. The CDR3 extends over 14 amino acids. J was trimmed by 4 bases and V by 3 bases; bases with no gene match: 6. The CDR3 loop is CASSAATGSYGYTF. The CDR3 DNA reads TGTGCCAGCAGCGCCGCGACAGGGAGCTATGGCTACACCTTC.

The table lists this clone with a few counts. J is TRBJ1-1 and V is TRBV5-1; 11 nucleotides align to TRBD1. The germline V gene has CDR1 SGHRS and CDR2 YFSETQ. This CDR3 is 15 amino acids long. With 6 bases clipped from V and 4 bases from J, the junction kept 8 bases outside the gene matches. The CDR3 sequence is CASTRSGTGGTEAFF. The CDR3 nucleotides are TGCGCCAGCACCCGATCTGGGACAGGGGGCACTGAAGCTTTCTTT.

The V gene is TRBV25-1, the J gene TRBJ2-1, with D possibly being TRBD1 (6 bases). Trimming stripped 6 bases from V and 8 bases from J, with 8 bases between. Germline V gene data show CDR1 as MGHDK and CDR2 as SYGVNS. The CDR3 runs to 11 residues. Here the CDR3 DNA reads TGTGCCAGCAGCTCAGGGGATGAGCAGTTCTTC. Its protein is CASSSGDEQFF.